The next 3 T cell receptor beta chains were all read from a single sample in a study of blood T cell repertoires in COVID-19. Profiling relied on immunoSEQ multiplex PCR, and the TCRdb table lists in-frame clones only, not all of them. The data show about 120,000 clones, around 80% seen once. What was sequenced was peripheral blood. These receptors were taken from a man in his fifties or sixties with acute or convalescent COVID-19.

V and J are TRBV6-1 and TRBJ1-6; D remains unclear. The CDR3 runs to 14 residues. The germline V and J ends were trimmed by 2 bases and 11 bases, with 13 bases remaining between them. Germline V gene lookup returns CDR1 MNHNS and CDR2 SASEGT. Here the CDR3 reads CASSEKVATTPLHF. The DNA for the CDR3 is TGTGCCAGCAGTGAAAAGGTAGCGACCACACCCCTCCACTTT.

The chain has TRBV5-6 and TRBJ2-2, with D unresolved. Germline CDR1 and CDR2: SGHDT and YYEEEE. The CDR3 sequence is 13 residues long. The V gene lost 4 bases and the J gene lost 2 bases, with 6 bases spanning the gap. The CDR3 nucleotides are TGTGCCAGCAGCGTAGATAACACCGGGGAGCTGTTTTTT. As protein: CASSVDNTGELFF.

The V and J genes are TRBV4-1 and TRBJ2-2, with TRBD2 as a possible D gene (7 bases). CDR3 length: 16 amino acids. Germline V gene data show CDR1 as MGHRA and CDR2 as YSYEKL. Between the trimmed V and J ends, which lost 1 base and 2 bases, there was a span of 11 bases. DNA of the CDR3: TGCGCCAGCAGCCAAGGGGGGGGCCTTAACACCGGGGAGCTGTTTTTT. Its protein product is CASSQGGGLNTGELFF.